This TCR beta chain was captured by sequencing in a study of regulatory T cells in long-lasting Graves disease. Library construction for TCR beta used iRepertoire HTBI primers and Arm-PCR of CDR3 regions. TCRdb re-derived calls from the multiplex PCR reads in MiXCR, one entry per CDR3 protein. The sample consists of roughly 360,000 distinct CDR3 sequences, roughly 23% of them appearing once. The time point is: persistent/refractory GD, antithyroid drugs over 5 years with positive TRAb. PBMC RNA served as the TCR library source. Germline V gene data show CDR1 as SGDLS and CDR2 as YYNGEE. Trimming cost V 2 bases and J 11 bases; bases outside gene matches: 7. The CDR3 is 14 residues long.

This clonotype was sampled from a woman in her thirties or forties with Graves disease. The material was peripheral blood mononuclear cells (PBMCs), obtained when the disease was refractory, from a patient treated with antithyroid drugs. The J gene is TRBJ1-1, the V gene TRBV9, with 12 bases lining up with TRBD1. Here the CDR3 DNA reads TGTGCCAGCAGCGTCTCCCGGGACAGGGGGCTCGCTTTCTTT. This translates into CASSVSRDRGLAFF. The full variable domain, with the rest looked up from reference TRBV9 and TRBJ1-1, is DSGVTQTPKHLITATGQRVTLRCSPRSGDLSVYWYQQSLDQGLQFLIQYYNGEERAKGNILERFSAQQFPDLHSELNLSSLELGDSALYFCASSVSRDRGLAFFGQGTRLTVV.